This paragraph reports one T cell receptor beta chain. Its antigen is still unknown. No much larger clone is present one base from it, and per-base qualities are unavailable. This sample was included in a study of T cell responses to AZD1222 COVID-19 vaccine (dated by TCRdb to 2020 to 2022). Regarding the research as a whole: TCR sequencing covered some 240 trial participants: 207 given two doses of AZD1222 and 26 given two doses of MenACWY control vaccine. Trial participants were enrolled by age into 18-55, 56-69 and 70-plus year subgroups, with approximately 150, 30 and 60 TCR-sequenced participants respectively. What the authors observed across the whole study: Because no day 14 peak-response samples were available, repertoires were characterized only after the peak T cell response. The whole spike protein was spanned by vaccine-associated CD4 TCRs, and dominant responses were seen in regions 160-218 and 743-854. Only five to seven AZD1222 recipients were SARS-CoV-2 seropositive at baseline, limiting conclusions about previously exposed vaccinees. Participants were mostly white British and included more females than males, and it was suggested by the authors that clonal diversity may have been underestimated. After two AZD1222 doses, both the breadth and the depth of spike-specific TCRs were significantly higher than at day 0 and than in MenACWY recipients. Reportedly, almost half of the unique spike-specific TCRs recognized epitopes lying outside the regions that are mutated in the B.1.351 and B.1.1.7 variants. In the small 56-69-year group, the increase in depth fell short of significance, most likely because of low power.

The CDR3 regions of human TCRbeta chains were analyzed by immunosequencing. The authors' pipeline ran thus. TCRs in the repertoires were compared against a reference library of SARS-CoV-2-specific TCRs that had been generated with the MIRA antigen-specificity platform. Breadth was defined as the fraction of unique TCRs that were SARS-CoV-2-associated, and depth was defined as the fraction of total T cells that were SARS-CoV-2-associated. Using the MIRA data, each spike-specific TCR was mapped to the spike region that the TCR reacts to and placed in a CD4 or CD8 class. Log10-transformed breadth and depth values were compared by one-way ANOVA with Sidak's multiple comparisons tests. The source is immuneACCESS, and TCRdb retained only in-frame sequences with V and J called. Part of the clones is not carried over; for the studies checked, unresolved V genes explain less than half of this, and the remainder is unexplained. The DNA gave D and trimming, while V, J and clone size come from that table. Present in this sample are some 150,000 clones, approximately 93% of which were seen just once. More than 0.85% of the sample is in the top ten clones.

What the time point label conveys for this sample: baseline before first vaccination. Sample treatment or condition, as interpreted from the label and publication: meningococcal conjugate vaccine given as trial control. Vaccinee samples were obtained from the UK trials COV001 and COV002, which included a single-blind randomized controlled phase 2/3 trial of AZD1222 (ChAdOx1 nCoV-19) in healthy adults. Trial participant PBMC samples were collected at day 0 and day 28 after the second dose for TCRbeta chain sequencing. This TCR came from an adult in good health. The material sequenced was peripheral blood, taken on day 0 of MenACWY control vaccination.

Here is the DNA: TGCGCCAGCAGCCCGTCCACGACATCTAACACTGAAGCTTTCTTT. This gives the protein CASSPSTTSNTEAFF. The V and J genes are TRBV4-1 and TRBJ1-1, with the identity of the D gene unclear. The germline V gene encodes CDR1 MGHRA and CDR2 YSYEKL. The V and J ends are trimmed by 4 bases and 2 bases, leaving 14 bases between them. The CDR3 starts with the cysteine, ends with the phenylalanine, and has 15 residues. The DNA shown is the 45-base CDR3, in frame from base 1.